This TCR beta chain appears in the sequencing data of a study of shared clonotypes between healthy human individuals. Assay used: immunoSEQ multiplex PCR; TCRdb lists only in-frame clones, some missing. Among 2 million to 2.5 million clones, approximately 95% were seen once, and the ten largest hold about 0.13%. V dropped 6 bases and J dropped 10 bases, with 15 bases sitting between them. The CDR3 is 12 residues long. Germline V CDR1 and CDR2: MNHEY, SVGAGI. The TCR originated in a man aged 18 to 29 in good health. This sequence joins TRBV6-5 and TRBJ1-1, with D uncertain. Sequencing used naive CD4+ T cells sorted from blood. Subset meaning: CD45RA+ positively selected. The CDR3 DNA follows: TGTGCCAGCAGATCGATACGACTTGGAGCTTTCTTT. Translated, it gives CASRSIRLGAFF.